A single TCR beta chain is shown here with its context. Its antigen is undetermined. The treatment denotes: oral pan-JAK inhibitor, 5-10 mg twice daily. This CDR3 comprises 13 residues. Germline CDR1 reads SEHNR; CDR2 reads FQNEAQ (reference sequence). Trimming took off 5 bases at V and 7 bases at J, with 11 bases between the two ends. Extraction of RNA preceded its reverse transcription into cDNA, which served as the sequencing template. The repertoire was sequenced with immunoSEQ multiplex PCR; TCRdb's copy has only in-frame clones and lacks some. Here the sample spans more than 130,000 clones, 82% being singletons. This specimen comes from a study of CD8+ T cells in alopecia areata. Study-wide results and limits: Clonality exceeded that of normal scalp in lesional scalp, most notably in alopecia totalis/universalis. Tofacitinib produced a significant decrease in scalp clonality and in expanded CD8+ clones among the top 100.

The clonotype was recovered from a human donor with alopecia areata. The chain carries TRBV7-9 and TRBJ2-2, with D possibly being TRBD2 (6 bases). Sequenced material: CD8+ T cells sorted from blood, taken at week 4, from a patient treated with tofacitinib. CDR3 in amino acids: CASSPLGGGELFF. DNA for the CDR3: TGTGCCAGCAGCCCTCTCGGGGGCGGGGAGCTGTTTTTT.